The following is a TCR beta chain sequence with its context. Its cognate antigen is unknown. The primer mix had 52 TRBV and 13 TRBJ primers. This table comes from immunoSEQ multiplex PCR, and its TCRdb copy is limited to in-frame clones, with some not included. The table shows about 15,000 clones, with 70% to 85% occurring only once. The data derive from a study of regulatory T cells. Study-wide results and caveats: In patients, unique TRB V-J pairs were restricted and V/J usage skewed, especially in Tregs. Hydrophobic residues at CDR3 positions 6 and 7 were enriched in conventional CD4+ T cells of CD3G-deficient patients.

The CDR3 is 11 amino acids. Germline assignment: CDR1 MDHEN and CDR2 SYDVKM. Every patient with CD3G deficiency had evidence of autoimmunity. CD4+ T cells were divided by sorting: CD25-high CD127-low Tregs, CD25-low CD127-high conventional cells. The TCR comes from a person between 30 and 45 years old with CD3G deficiency. Specimen: conventional CD4+ T cells sorted from blood. This chain links TRBV28 with TRBJ1-5; 7 positions match TRBD1. CDR3 in amino acids: CAYRGAQPQHF. CDR3 in DNA: TGTGCTTACAGGGGTGCTCAGCCCCAGCATTTT.